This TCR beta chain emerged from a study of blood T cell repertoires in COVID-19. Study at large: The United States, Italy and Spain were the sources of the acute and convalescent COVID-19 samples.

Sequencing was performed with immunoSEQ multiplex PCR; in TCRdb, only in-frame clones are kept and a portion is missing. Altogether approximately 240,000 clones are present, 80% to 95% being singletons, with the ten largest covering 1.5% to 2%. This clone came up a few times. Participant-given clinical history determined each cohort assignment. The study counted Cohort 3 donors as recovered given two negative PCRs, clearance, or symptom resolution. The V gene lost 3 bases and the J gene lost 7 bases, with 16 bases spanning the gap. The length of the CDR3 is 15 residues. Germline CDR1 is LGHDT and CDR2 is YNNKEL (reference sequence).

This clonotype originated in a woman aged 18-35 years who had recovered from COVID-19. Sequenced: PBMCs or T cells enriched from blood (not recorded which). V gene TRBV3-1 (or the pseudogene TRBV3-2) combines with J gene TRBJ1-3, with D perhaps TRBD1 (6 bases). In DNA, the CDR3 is TGTGCCAGCAGCCACCGAGGGGAAGGGGGTAACACCATATATTTT. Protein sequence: CASSHRGEGGNTIYF.